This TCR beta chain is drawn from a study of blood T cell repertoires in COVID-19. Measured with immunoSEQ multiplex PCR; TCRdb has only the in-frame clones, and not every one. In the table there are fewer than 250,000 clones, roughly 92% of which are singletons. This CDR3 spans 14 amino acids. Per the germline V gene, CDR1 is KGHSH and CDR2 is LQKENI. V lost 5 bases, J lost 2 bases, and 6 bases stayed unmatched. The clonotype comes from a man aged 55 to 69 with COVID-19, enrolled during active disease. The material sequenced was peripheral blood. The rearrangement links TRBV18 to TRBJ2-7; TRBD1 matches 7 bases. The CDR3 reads CASSTGQLTYEQYF. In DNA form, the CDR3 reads TGTGCCAGCTCAACGGGACAGCTAACCTACGAGCAGTACTTC.